The entry that follows covers one T cell receptor beta chain sequence. This entry comes from a study of blood T cell repertoires in COVID-19. About the study: The United States, Italy and Spain supplied acute and convalescent COVID-19 samples. T cells, B-cell-depleted T cells, or PBMCs provided the cDNA or gDNA that served as material.

CDR3 length: 14 residues. V lost 5 bases, J lost 4 bases, and 5 bases stayed unmatched. Per germline, CDR1 LNHNV and CDR2 YYDKDF (reference sequence). Per the study methods: Cell counts per sample came from amplifying reference gene primers. The table came from immunoSEQ multiplex PCR; TCRdb's copy has only in-frame clones and leaves some out. Clonal size and the V and J genes are those of that table, whereas D and trimming came from the DNA. The table lists tens of thousands of clones, 91% of them singletons. Sequenced sample: peripheral blood. This receptor was identified in a woman aged 45 to 65 in a cohort sampled during active COVID-19. The gene calls are TRBV15 and TRBJ2-7, with 10 bases matching TRBD1. The CDR3 loop is CATSRDRGFYEQYF. CDR3 nucleotide sequence: TGTGCCACCAGCCGGGACAGGGGTTTTTACGAGCAGTACTTC.